The 26 T cell receptor beta chains listed next were all sequenced from one sample in a study of cytomegalovirus exposure and HLA in healthy donors. PCR used 60 Vbeta primers and 13 Jbeta primers. TCRdb's copy holds only in-frame clones and misses some; the assay was immunoSEQ multiplex PCR. Among some 130,000 clones, about four fifths were seen once, and the ten largest hold 1%. Sequencing input: PBMCs. The source of these receptors is a human donor in good health.

The rearrangement uses TRBV27 and TRBJ1-1, with 10 bases matching TRBD1. V gave up 5 bases and J gave up 3 bases; unmatched junction bases: 6. This CDR3 is built from 15 residues. CDR1 and CDR2 (germline): MNHEY, SMNVEV (reference sequence). The CDR3 coding sequence is TGTGCCAGCAGTCCTGGGACAGGGGTTGACACTGAAGCTTTCTTT. Translation gives CASSPGTGVDTEAFF.

The chain recombines TRBV5-4 with TRBJ2-3; no definite D call. This CDR3 is 12 amino acids long. The V and J ends lost 4 bases and 1 base respectively, with 4 bases between them. Germline V CDR1 and CDR2: SGHNT, YYREEE (reference sequence). The CDR3 DNA reads as TGTGCCAGCAGCACGGGCACAGATACGCAGTATTTT. This gives the protein CASSTGTDTQYF.

The J gene is TRBJ2-1, the V gene TRBV13, with TRBD1 matching over 11 bases. CDR3 length: 16 amino acids. Germline loops: CDR1 PRHDT, CDR2 FYEKMQ (reference sequence). The J segment lost 7 bases and the V segment lost 3 bases, leaving 8 bases of the junction unmatched. The CDR3: CASSFPGDRGINEQFF. The CDR3 coding sequence is TGTGCCAGCAGCTTCCCGGGGGACAGGGGGATTAATGAGCAGTTCTTC.

This clone was counted between two and nine times. The chain carries TRBV4-1 and TRBJ1-1; D is possibly TRBD1 (6 bases). Germline CDR1 reads MGHRA; CDR2 reads YSYEKL. Trimming cost V 0 bases and J 4 bases, with 18 bases left between them. This CDR3 comprises 17 residues. The CDR3 nucleotides are TGCGCCAGCAGCCAAGACGCAGCCGCGGCAGGGGTCACTGAAGCTTTCTTT. It encodes CASSQDAAAAGVTEAFF.

Here the CDR3 reads CASSSGTGVRQPQHF. The CDR3 DNA follows: TGTGCCAGCAGCTCGGGGACAGGGGTTCGACAGCCCCAGCATTTT. The V call is TRBV7-2, the J call TRBJ1-5, with 10 bases lining up with TRBD1. The CDR3 has 15 residues. Trimming at V came to 4 bases and at J to 7 bases, leaving 7 bases not matched to a gene. The germline V gene encodes CDR1 SGHTA and CDR2 FQGNSA. The variable domain in full, with the rest retrieved from reference TRBV7-2 and TRBJ1-5, is GAGVSQSPSNKVTEKGKDVELRCDPISGHTALYWYRQSLGQGLEFLIYFQGNSAPDKSGLPSDRFSAERTGGSVSTLTIQRTQQEDSAVYLCASSSGTGVRQPQHFGDGTRLSIL.

The CDR3 DNA reads TGTGCCAGTAGTATAGGGGCCCTTGGAGATACGCAGTATTTT. It codes for CASSIGALGDTQYF. The V and J genes are TRBV19 and TRBJ2-3; D is unresolved. Trimming took off 1 base at V and 5 bases at J, with 10 bases between the two ends. The germline CDR1 and CDR2 sequences are LNHDA and SQIVND (reference sequence). This CDR3 region has 14 residues. Combining the CDR3 with reference TRBV19 and TRBJ2-3 gives the whole variable domain DGGITQSPKYLFRKEGQNVTLSCEQNLNHDAMYWYRQDPGQGLRLIYYSQIVNDFQKGDIAEGYSVSREKKESFPLTVTSAQKNPTAFYLCASSIGALGDTQYFGPGTRLTVL.

The V and J genes are TRBV13 and TRBJ1-6; 8 bases are shared with TRBD1. The length of the CDR3 is 17 residues. Germline CDR1 is PRHDT and CDR2 is FYEKMQ (reference sequence). The V gene end was trimmed by 0 bases and the J gene end by 10 bases; junction bases not matched to a gene: 11. The CDR3 spells CASSLGGHQGAKSPLHF. The DNA of the CDR3 is TGTGCCAGCAGCTTAGGCGGACATCAGGGGGCTAAGTCACCCCTCCACTTT.

The J gene is TRBJ1-2, the V gene TRBV4-2, with D possibly TRBD1 on 6 matching bases. Germline V gives CDR1 LGHNA, CDR2 YNFKEQ. The CDR3 runs to 16 residues. Trimming stripped 4 bases from V and 3 bases from J, with 18 bases between. The CDR3 loop is CASSLRRGQSDYGYTF. CDR3 in DNA: TGTGCCAGCAGCCTTAGAAGAGGACAGAGCGACTATGGCTACACCTTC.

The V gene is TRBV4-1, the J gene TRBJ2-7; 8 nucleotides line up with TRBD2. V lost 3 bases to trimming and J lost 3 bases; unmatched junction nucleotides: 13. CDR1 MGHRA and CDR2 YSYEKL come from the germline V gene. CDR3 length: 17 amino acids. The DNA of the CDR3 is TGCGCCAGCAGCCATAACTTCGCGGGGGGCCAGCACTACGAGCAGTACTTC. It translates to CASSHNFAGGQHYEQYF.

J is TRBJ2-3 and V is TRBV9; TRBD2 aligns across 16 bases. This CDR3 is built from 16 residues. Germline V gene sequence: CDR1 SGDLS, CDR2 YYNGEE. V lost 0 bases and J lost 8; bases outside the gene matches: 3. The CDR3 reads CASSVAGTSGGATQYF. CDR3 bases: TGTGCCAGCAGCGTAGCCGGGACTAGCGGGGGGGCTACGCAGTATTTT.

V and J are TRBV15 and TRBJ2-6; D is perhaps TRBD1 (5 bases). The CDR3 extends over 17 amino acids. The V and J ends lost 1 base and 0 bases respectively, with 10 bases between them. Germline CDR1 is LNHNV and CDR2 is YYDKDF (reference sequence). Here the CDR3 DNA reads TGTGCCACCAGCAGAGGGGGCTTCGACTCTGGGGCCAACGTCCTGACTTTC. Amino acids: CATSRGGFDSGANVLTF.

The chain employs TRBV6-6 and TRBJ1-4, with D possibly TRBD1 on 6 matching bases. Germline CDR1 MNHNY, CDR2 SVGAGI (reference sequence). The CDR3 totals 14 residues. V was trimmed by 4 bases and J by 8 bases, leaving 14 bases between them. CDR3 loop: CASSLGHPREKLFF. The CDR3 DNA follows: TGTGCCAGCAGTTTGGGACATCCTAGGGAAAAACTGTTTTTT.

This chain links TRBV5-1 with TRBJ1-1; D is undetermined. Germline CDR1 reads SGHRS; CDR2 reads YFSETQ. The V and J ends lost 0 bases and 6 bases respectively, with 12 bases between them. The CDR3 loop spans 14 amino acids. CDR3 region: CASSLESVTAEAFF. The CDR3, as DNA: TGCGCCAGCAGCTTGGAGTCCGTTACGGCTGAAGCTTTCTTT. The variable domain in full, with the rest retrieved from reference TRBV5-1 and TRBJ1-1, is KAGVTQTPRYLIKTRGQQVTLSCSPISGHRSVSWYQQTPGQGLQFLFEYFSETQRNKGNFPGRFSGRQFSNSRSEMNVSTLELGDSALYLCASSLESVTAEAFFGQGTRLTVV.

Concerning this clone: In the same sample, other DNA sequences code for this CDR3. This sequence joins TRBV29-1 and TRBJ2-3; no clear D gene. The CDR3 consists of 10 residues. V gave up 6 bases and J gave up 6 bases, with 7 bases separating them. The germline CDR1 and CDR2 sequences are SQVTM and ANQGSEA. The CDR3 DNA sequence: TGCAGCGTCGTCGGGGATACGCAGTATTTT. Its protein product is CSVVGDTQYF.

This clone was recorded once. The rearrangement joins TRBV7-2 to TRBJ2-3; TRBD1 aligns across 7 bases. Per the germline V gene, CDR1 is SGHTA and CDR2 is FQGNSA. V was pared by 8 bases and J by 4 bases, with 9 bases of the junction left unmatched. The CDR3 is 14 amino acids. In DNA, the CDR3 is TGTGCCAGCGGTTTAACAGGGGCCGCAGATACGCAGTATTTT. Translating gives CASGLTGAADTQYF.

The chain combines TRBV6-5 with TRBJ1-6; 8 bases agree with TRBD1. The CDR3 length is 14 residues. J was trimmed by 10 bases and V by 4 bases; bases with no gene match: 6. Germline loops: CDR1 MNHEY, CDR2 SVGAGI. DNA of the CDR3: TGTGCCAGCAGTTTCGGGACAGGCAACTCACCCCTCCACTTT. This encodes CASSFGTGNSPLHF.

The chain has TRBV5-1 and TRBJ1-6; 8 positions match TRBD1. This CDR3 has 14 residues. V lost 0 bases to trimming and J lost 10 bases; unmatched junction nucleotides: 3. Per germline, CDR1 SGHRS and CDR2 YFSETQ. DNA for the CDR3: TGCGCCAGCAGCTTGGGGACAGGGAAATCACCCCTCCACTTT. Protein: CASSLGTGKSPLHF.

The chain is built from TRBV18 and TRBJ1-1; D not certain. The CDR3 runs to 13 residues. Germline V gene sequence: CDR1 KGHSH, CDR2 LQKENI. V lost 2 bases and J lost 4, with 8 bases in between. The CDR3 is CASSPTSGTEAFF. CDR3 bases: TGTGCCAGCTCACCAACCTCCGGCACTGAAGCTTTCTTT. Filled out from reference TRBV18 and TRBJ1-1, the complete variable domain reads NAGVMQNPRHLVRRRGQEARLRCSPMKGHSHVYWYRQLPEEGLKFMVYLQKENIIDESGMPKERFSAEFPKEGPSILRIQQVVRGDSAAYFCASSPTSGTEAFFGQGTRLTVV.

The chain combines TRBV7-2 with TRBJ1-5; D perhaps matches TRBD1 (5 bases). Looked up from germline, CDR1 is SGHTA and CDR2 is FQGNSA. V dropped 5 bases and J dropped 2 bases, with 13 bases sitting between them. The CDR3 extends over 15 amino acids. CDR3 nucleotides: TGTGCCAGCAGCCTCCAAGGGGTTGGCAATCAGCCCCAGCATTTT. Amino acids: CASSLQGVGNQPQHF.

The gene calls are TRBV19 and TRBJ2-5; a possible D gene is TRBD1 (6 bases). The CDR3 is made up of 15 amino acids. V was shortened by 5 bases and J by 4 bases, with 17 bases between the two germline ends. Germline V gene lookup returns CDR1 LNHDA and CDR2 SQIVND (reference sequence). CDR3 DNA: TGTGCCAGTAGTTATCAGGGGCGGGCTAGAGAGACCCAGTACTTC. Protein: CASSYQGRARETQYF.

The chain recombines TRBV19 with TRBJ2-5; D possibly corresponds to TRBD2 (5 bases). The DNA end is a closer match to TRBJ2-7, so the J assignment may be wrong. The germline gives CDR1 LNHDA, CDR2 SQIVND (reference sequence). The CDR3 consists of 14 residues. The CDR3 nucleotides are TGTGCCAGCGCCGCGGGCCGATCTTCCTACGAGCAGTACTTC. Amino acids: CASAAGRSSYEQYF.

V and J are TRBV9 and TRBJ1-1; D not resolved. V was clipped by 0 bases and J by 5 bases, with 14 bases between them. Germline V lookup: CDR1 SGDLS, CDR2 YYNGEE. The CDR3 contains 15 residues. In DNA, the CDR3 is TGTGCCAGCAGCGTAGGGAGGGTTGCTGGGACTGAAGCTTTCTTT. It is translated as CASSVGRVAGTEAFF.

The V and J genes are TRBV7-2 and TRBJ1-2; D gene uncertain. The CDR3 loop spans 16 amino acids. The germline V gene has CDR1 SGHTA and CDR2 FQGNSA. The V gene lost 5 bases and the J gene lost 0 bases, with 16 bases spanning the gap. Written as DNA, the CDR3 is TGTGCCAGCAGCCCGGCAGGTCCGAGAACTAACTATGGCTACACCTTC. Translating it yields CASSPAGPRTNYGYTF.

J is TRBJ1-6 and V is TRBV5-6; D is ambiguous. V lost 0 bases and J lost 4, with 14 bases in between. Looked up from germline, CDR1 is SGHDT and CDR2 is YYEEEE. The CDR3 extends over 17 amino acids. The CDR3: CASSLGSGGFYNSPLHF. CDR3 nucleotides: TGTGCCAGCAGCTTGGGATCCGGAGGCTTTTATAATTCACCCCTCCACTTT.

Comments on this clone: Germline and junction disagree at one end, which may indicate a read error. The chain couples TRBV7-7 to TRBJ2-5; 8 bases match TRBD2. The germline CDR1 and CDR2 sequences are SSHAT and FNYEAQ (reference sequence). The CDR3 has 13 residues. The CDR3 is CASSIAGQETQYF. In DNA, the CDR3 is TGTGCCAGCAGCATAGCGGGGCAGGAGACCCAGTACTTC.

This chain connects TRBV6-5 to TRBJ2-5; maybe TRBD2 (7 bases). Trimming stripped 6 bases from V and 5 bases from J, with 19 bases between. The CDR3 is made up of 15 amino acids. Germline V gene lookup returns CDR1 MNHEY and CDR2 SVGAGI. CDR3 bases: TGTGCCAGCAGAACCGGCGGGGGCCCGAGGGAGACCCAGTACTTC. Translated, it gives CASRTGGGPRETQYF.